The 17 T cell receptor beta chains listed next were all sequenced from one sample in a study of blood T cells in healthy people across ages. The second PCR ran roughly 7 to 12 cycles with a sample-barcoded 5' primer and J-beta primers. TCRdb passed the 5' RACE reads through MiXCR, listing each CDR3 protein once. The sample lists about 730,000 distinct CDR3 sequences, roughly 43% occurring once. Sequencing was done on a sample of blood. The receptor source for this set is a woman aged 55-69 years in good health.

The V and J genes are TRBV6-5 and TRBJ2-7, with TRBD1 as a possible D gene (6 bases). Trimming stripped 7 bases from V and 5 bases from J, with 9 bases between. The CDR3 length is 11 residues. Looked up from germline, CDR1 is MNHEY and CDR2 is SVGAGI. The CDR3 sequence: CASTTGNEQYF. In DNA, the CDR3 is TGTGCCAGCACCACAGGGAACGAGCAGTACTTC.

This clonotype was observed many times. The rearrangement joins TRBV20-1 to TRBJ2-7; 7 bases agree with TRBD2. The germline gives CDR1 DFQATT, CDR2 SNEGSKA (reference sequence). After removal of 6 bases from V and 4 bases from J, the junction contained 3 bases not matched to a gene. This CDR3 contains 11 residues. The CDR3: CSAREGYEQYF. The CDR3 nucleotides read TGCAGTGCCAGGGAGGGTTACGAGCAGTACTTC.

This clonotype was recorded once. The J gene is TRBJ2-4, the V gene TRBV5-1; a weak D match, TRBD2 (7 bases). TRBJ2-7 explains the end of the DNA better; the J call may be wrong. Germline V lookup: CDR1 SGHRS, CDR2 YFSETQ. This CDR3 comprises 13 residues. The chain's CDR3 is CASGGGGANEQYF. For the CDR3, the DNA is TGCGCCAGTGGAGGGGGGGGAGCGAACGAGCAGTACTTC.

This sequence joins TRBV6-2 or TRBV6-3 and TRBJ2-3, with 8 bases fitting TRBD2. After removal of 5 bases from V and 0 bases from J, the junction contained 10 bases not matched to a gene. The germline V gene encodes CDR1 MNHEY and CDR2 SVGEGT. The CDR3 spans 17 residues. The CDR3 DNA reads as TGTGCCAGCAGTGACCCGGGACTAGGGACTAGCACAGATACGCAGTATTTT. Translated: CASSDPGLGTSTDTQYF.

The chain couples TRBV6-6 to TRBJ1-1; no firm D call. This CDR3 is 13 amino acids long. Germline assignment: CDR1 MNHNY and CDR2 SVGAGI (reference sequence). V lost 7 bases, J lost 1 base, and 10 bases lay in between. Here the CDR3 reads CASTVRGNTEAFF. The CDR3 region has the DNA TGTGCCAGCACCGTGCGAGGGAACACTGAAGCTTTCTTT.

The chain couples TRBV29-1 to TRBJ1-4; D unresolved. The CDR3 sequence is 12 residues long. V was clipped by 5 bases and J by 6 bases, with 10 bases between them. CDR1 and CDR2 from the germline V gene are SQVTM and ANQGSEA. The CDR3 is CSVHGADEKLFF. DNA of the CDR3: TGCAGCGTTCACGGCGCCGATGAAAAACTGTTTTTT.

V and J are TRBV28 and TRBJ2-1; 9 nucleotides align to TRBD1. Looked up from germline, CDR1 is MDHEN and CDR2 is SYDVKM. CDR3 length: 16 amino acids. V shed 3 bases, J shed 7 bases, and the junction held 10 bases outside the gene matches. CDR3 nucleotides: TGTGCCAGCAGTTTTATAGGGCGGACAGGGGCGAATGAGCAGTTCTTC. This translates into CASSFIGRTGANEQFF.

The rearrangement links TRBV7-2 to TRBJ2-3; maybe TRBD2 (6 bases). CDR1 and CDR2 from the germline V gene are SGHTA and FQGNSA. The germline V and J ends were trimmed by 5 bases and 1 base, with 10 bases remaining between them. The CDR3 extends over 14 amino acids. The CDR3 DNA reads TGTGCCAGCAGCCGTTGGGGGGGCACAGATACGCAGTATTTT. It yields the protein CASSRWGGTDTQYF.

This clonotype occurred once. The rearrangement uses TRBV4-2 and TRBJ1-4; TRBD1 matches at 7 bases. V shed 3 bases, J shed 6 bases, and the junction held 4 bases outside the gene matches. Germline V gene sequence: CDR1 LGHNA, CDR2 YNFKEQ. This CDR3 contains 14 residues. The CDR3 reads CASSQTGNDEKLFF. Written as DNA, the CDR3 is TGTGCCAGCAGCCAGACAGGGAATGATGAAAAACTGTTTTTT.

A word on this clonotype: Just one base apart from a much larger clone, this may be a read error. The gene calls are TRBV4-2 and TRBJ2-5, with 9 bases identical to TRBD2. The CDR3 totals 16 residues. CDR1 LGHNA and CDR2 YNFKEQ come from the germline V gene. J was trimmed by 11 bases and V by 0 bases; bases with no gene match: 13. This CDR3 reads CASSQEASGAHNEQYF. For the CDR3, the DNA is TGTGCCAGCAGCCAAGAAGCTAGCGGGGCACACAATGAGCAGTACTTC.

V usage is TRBV4-3 and J usage is TRBJ2-1; TRBD2 matches 14 bases. TRBJ2-7 matches the DNA end more closely, so the J call is doubtful. The CDR3 extends over 16 amino acids. CDR1 is LGHNA, CDR2 YSLEER, per germline. The CDR3 loop reads CASSQGLAGGLNEQYF. As DNA, the CDR3 is TGCGCCAGCAGCCAAGGACTAGCGGGAGGGTTAAATGAGCAGTACTTC.

The DNA of the CDR3 is TGTGCCAGCAGACGGGACAACAATATCGGGGAGCTGTTTTTT. Amino acid sequence: CASRRDNNIGELFF. This rearrangement joins TRBV6-2 or TRBV6-3 to TRBJ2-2; tentatively, D is TRBD1 (6 bases). The V end was cut by 6 bases, the J end by 7 bases, with 15 bases between. Germline CDR1 reads MNHEY; CDR2 reads SVGEGT. This CDR3 has 14 amino acids.

The chain employs TRBV6-5 and TRBJ2-3, with a weak D call TRBD1 (5 bases). The CDR3 totals 14 residues. CDR1 and CDR2 (germline): MNHEY, SVGAGI. Deletions cut 5 bases from V and 8 bases from J, with 17 bases between. Written as DNA, the CDR3 is TGTGCCAGCAGTAAAGCAGGGTCCATGGGTACGCAGTATTTT. Translated, it gives CASSKAGSMGTQYF.

This clonotype was observed a handful of times. The chain links TRBV9 to TRBJ2-1; D is tentatively TRBD1 or TRBD2 (6 bases each). V dropped 4 bases and J dropped 0 bases, with 14 bases sitting between them. Germline lookup yields CDR1 SGDLS and CDR2 YYNGEE. CDR3 length: 16 residues. The CDR3 sequence is CASSFGGPSSYNEQFF. As DNA, the CDR3 is TGTGCCAGCAGCTTCGGGGGCCCGAGCTCCTACAATGAGCAGTTCTTC.

The chain links TRBV29-1 to TRBJ2-5; no reliable D call. The germline gives CDR1 SQVTM, CDR2 ANQGSEA. The V end was cut by 2 bases, the J end by 5 bases, with 9 bases between. The CDR3 has 12 amino acids. CDR3 in DNA: TGCAGCGTTGAAAGACTTTCGGAGACCCAGTACTTC. Its translation: CSVERLSETQYF.

In its sample, this clonotype was seen once. V usage is TRBV24-1 and J usage is TRBJ2-1, with 7 bases aligning to TRBD2. The CDR3 covers 14 residues. CDR1 and CDR2 from the germline V gene are KGHDR and SFDVKD. J was trimmed by 8 bases and V by 6 bases; bases with no gene match: 9. CDR3 residues: CATSSGGRVDEQFF. The CDR3 nucleotides are TGTGCCACCAGTTCTGGTGGGAGGGTCGATGAGCAGTTCTTC.

This rearrangement joins TRBV29-1 to TRBJ2-3, with D perhaps matching TRBD1 (5 bases). This CDR3 is 12 amino acids long. Germline V gene data show CDR1 as SQVTM and CDR2 as ANQGSEA. Trimming took 3 bases from V and 1 from J, leaving 5 bases between them. The CDR3 DNA follows: TGCAGCGTTGACAGGGGCACAGATACGCAGTATTTT. It yields the protein CSVDRGTDTQYF.